The 18 T cell receptor beta chains listed next were all sequenced from one sample in a study of regulatory and conventional T cells in RAG deficiency. The assay was immunoSEQ multiplex PCR, and TCRdb's table has in-frame clones only and misses some. The sample shows tens of thousands of clones, about 96% of them seen only once. Conventional CD4+ T cells were sorted from blood as CD25-low CD127-high cells. These data were also filed under a second study, of regulatory T cells. That study reports: The primer mix had 52 TRBV and 13 TRBJ primers.

The sample was CD25- CD4+ T cells sorted from blood. The receptors here all came from a human donor in good health.

This clone appeared a single time. The gene calls are TRBV7-9 and TRBJ2-3; TRBD1 matches at 8 bases. The germline V gene encodes CDR1 SEHNR and CDR2 FQNEAQ (reference sequence). The V segment lost 2 bases and the J segment 3 bases; nucleotides outside the gene matches: 4. The length of the CDR3 is 15 residues. Written as DNA, the CDR3 is TGTGCCAGCAGCTTACGGACAGGGCAGACAGATACGCAGTATTTT. Translated, it gives CASSLRTGQTDTQYF. Combining the CDR3 with reference TRBV7-9 and TRBJ2-3 gives the whole variable domain DTGVSQNPRHKITKRGQNVTFRCDPISEHNRLYWYRQTLGQGPEFLTYFQNEAQLEKSRLLSDRFSAERPKGSFSTLEIQRTEQGDSAMYLCASSLRTGQTDTQYFGPGTRLTVL.

This rearrangement joins TRBV5-1 to TRBJ2-7, with 7 bases that match TRBD2. The length of the CDR3 is 14 residues. Germline V gives CDR1 SGHRS, CDR2 YFSETQ. V lost 2 bases to trimming and J lost 2 bases; unmatched junction nucleotides: 4. The CDR3 sequence: CASSLQTSTYEQYF. The CDR3 DNA sequence: TGCGCCAGCAGCTTACAGACTAGCACCTACGAGCAGTACTTC. The full variable domain, its missing parts supplied by reference TRBV5-1 and TRBJ2-7, is KAGVTQTPRYLIKTRGQQVTLSCSPISGHRSVSWYQQTPGQGLQFLFEYFSETQRNKGNFPGRFSGRQFSNSRSEMNVSTLELGDSALYLCASSLQTSTYEQYFGPGTRLTVT.

This rearrangement joins TRBV5-4 to TRBJ2-2; the match to TRBD1 covers 8 bases. The V segment lost 4 bases and the J segment 0 bases; nucleotides outside the gene matches: 5. This CDR3 has 16 amino acids. Germline CDR1 and CDR2: SGHNT and YYREEE (reference sequence). The CDR3 spells CASSPRTGTNTGELFF. CDR3 sequence (DNA): TGTGCCAGCAGCCCCCGGACAGGGACGAACACCGGGGAGCTGTTTTTT.

The chain combines TRBV21-1 with TRBJ2-7; TRBD2 is the table's D call, not checked against the DNA. TRBV21-1 is reported as a pseudogene. CDR3 size: 16 residues. CDR3 nucleotides: TGTGCCAGCACCCTATTGGAGGCGATCTTTTCCTACGAGCAGTACTTC. It codes for CASTLLEAIFSYEQYF.

This clone appeared once. CDR3 DNA: TGCGCCAGCAGCTTGGGCGGGGGACAGGGGGGATTTGGCAATGAGCAGTTCTTC. This sequence encodes CASSLGGGQGGFGNEQFF. The V call is TRBV5-1, the J call TRBJ2-1; 11 bases fit TRBD1. Germline V lookup: CDR1 SGHRS, CDR2 YFSETQ. The CDR3 consists of 18 residues. V lost 0 bases, J lost 6 bases, and 11 bases stayed unmatched.

This chain joins TRBV30 and TRBJ2-5, with 7 bases aligning to TRBD1. Germline CDR1 is GTSNPN and CDR2 is SVGIG (reference sequence). The CDR3 runs 13 residues. Trimming removed 1 base from V and 7 bases from J; junction bases left unmatched: 6. The CDR3 DNA is TGTGCCTGGAGTGAACAGGGGAAGGGGACCCAGTACTTC. Its translation is CAWSEQGKGTQYF. The full variable domain, rest sourced from reference TRBV30 and TRBJ2-5, is SQTIHQWPATLVQPVGSPLSLECTVEGTSNPNLYWYRQAAGRGLQLLFYSVGIGQISSEVPQNLSASRPQDRQFILSSKKLLLSDSGFYLCAWSEQGKGTQYFGPGTRLLVL.

A remark on this clone: The sample contains more than one DNA sequence encoding this CDR3. This rearrangement joins TRBV6-5 to TRBJ1-6; TRBD1 might be the D (5 bases). Germline V gives CDR1 MNHEY, CDR2 SVGAGI. The CDR3 covers 16 residues. V was cut by 4 bases and J by 5 bases, with 15 bases left in between. CDR3 region: CASSLFQGGNNSPLHF. CDR3 coding DNA: TGTGCCAGCAGTTTATTCCAGGGCGGGAATAATTCACCCCTCCACTTT.

The chain has TRBV14 and TRBJ1-2; 9 positions agree with TRBD1. The CDR3 contains 16 residues. Germline CDR1 is SGHDN and CDR2 is FVKESK. Trimming at V came to 0 bases and at J to 8 bases, leaving 10 bases not matched to a gene. The CDR3 is CASSQERNRGLRGYTF. The DNA for the CDR3 is TGTGCCAGCAGCCAAGAAAGGAACAGGGGGCTCCGGGGCTACACCTTC. Supplemented by reference TRBV14 and TRBJ1-2, the full variable domain reads EAGVTQFPSHSVIEKGQTVTLRCDPISGHDNLYWYRRVMGKEIKFLLHFVKESKQDESGMPNNRFLAERTGGTYSTLKVQPAELEDSGVYFCASSQERNRGLRGYTFGSGTRLTVV.

This chain uses TRBV7-3 with TRBJ2-1; the match to TRBD2 covers 8 bases. V shed 2 bases, J shed 1 base, and the junction held 1 base outside the gene matches. The CDR3 contains 15 residues. Germline CDR1 is SGHTA and CDR2 is FQGTGA. The CDR3 nucleotides are TGTGCCAGCAGCTTAGTAGCGGGGTCCTACAATGAGCAGTTCTTC. Translation gives CASSLVAGSYNEQFF.

This clone came up once. This chain links TRBV18 with TRBJ1-2; no clear D gene. Trimming cost V 5 bases and J 2 bases, with 18 bases left between them. CDR3 length: 16 residues. Germline CDR1 reads KGHSH; CDR2 reads LQKENI. CDR3 in DNA: TGTGCCAGCTCAGAGTCCCCCCGGAGGTTGAACTATGGCTACACCTTC. This encodes CASSESPRRLNYGYTF.

The chain recombines TRBV30 with TRBJ1-2, with 11 bases that match TRBD1. CDR1 and CDR2 from the germline V gene are GTSNPN and SVGIG (reference sequence). The ends lost 3 bases at V and 4 bases at J; junction bases unmatched: 4. The CDR3 length is 14 residues. This CDR3 is CAWRGGQGAYGYTF. DNA of the CDR3: TGTGCCTGGAGGGGCGGACAGGGGGCCTATGGCTACACCTTC. Full variable domain (missing parts from reference TRBV30 and TRBJ1-2): SQTIHQWPATLVQPVGSPLSLECTVEGTSNPNLYWYRQAAGRGLQLLFYSVGIGQISSEVPQNLSASRPQDRQFILSSKKLLLSDSGFYLCAWRGGQGAYGYTFGSGTRLTVV.

The rearrangement links TRBV9 to TRBJ2-3; weak D call: TRBD2 (5 bases). V was shortened by 0 bases and J by 11 bases, with 22 bases between the two germline ends. This CDR3 spans 16 amino acids. CDR1 is SGDLS, CDR2 YYNGEE, per germline. The CDR3 DNA sequence: TGTGCCAGCAGCGTAGCTTCAAACGGGATTTTGATAAAGCAGTATTTT. It codes for CASSVASNGILIKQYF.

The CDR3 DNA sequence: TGTGCCATCGGGGATCGACAGCCCCAGCATTTT. Translating it yields CAIGDRQPQHF. The V call is TRBV6-5, the J call TRBJ1-5; D call uncertain. Germline CDR1 is MNHEY and CDR2 is SVGAGI. This CDR3 spans 11 amino acids. V gave up 10 bases and J gave up 7 bases, with 11 bases separating them.

The rearrangement joins TRBV10-1 to TRBJ1-1, with D perhaps matching TRBD1 (6 bases). CDR1 and CDR2 (germline): WNHNN, SYGVQD (reference sequence). This CDR3 has 13 residues. V was clipped by 6 bases and J by 6 bases, with 14 bases between them. CDR3 DNA sequence: TGCGCCAGCAGCGACGGCGGACAGCCTGAAGCTTTCTTT. This sequence encodes CASSDGGQPEAFF.

The rearrangement joins TRBV2 to TRBJ1-1, with no clear D. Germline loops: CDR1 SNHLY, CDR2 FYNNEI. Trimming pared 3 bases from V and 5 bases from J, leaving 19 bases between. This CDR3 contains 16 residues. The CDR3 DNA reads TGTGCCAGCAGTGATTCTGTGAATCCCCTACGAACTGAAGCTTTCTTT. Its translation: CASSDSVNPLRTEAFF.

This chain connects TRBV7-2 to TRBJ2-1, with 14 bases lining up with TRBD2. CDR1 and CDR2 from the germline V gene are SGHTA and FQGNSA. This CDR3 is 17 amino acids long. V lost 4 bases and J lost 9; bases outside the gene matches: 11. CDR3 sequence (DNA): TGTGCCAGCAGCTCCTGGACTAGCGGGAGGCCTACTCGTGAGCAGTTCTTC. This translates into CASSSWTSGRPTREQFF.

Comment on this clone: Additional DNA sequences in this sample encode the identical CDR3. The rearrangement links TRBV30 to TRBJ1-6; 9 bases are a match to TRBD1. This CDR3 contains 16 residues. Germline values: CDR1 GTSNPN, CDR2 SVGIG (reference sequence). V shed 3 bases, J shed 2 bases, and the junction held 5 bases outside the gene matches. CDR3 in DNA: TGTGCCTGGAGCGACGGACAGGGGACCTATAATTCACCCCTCCACTTT. Protein: CAWSDGQGTYNSPLHF.

V and J are TRBV13 and TRBJ1-1; TRBD1 matches at 8 bases. V was pared by 6 bases and J by 4 bases, with 16 bases of the junction left unmatched. The CDR3 contains 17 residues. CDR1 and CDR2 (germline): PRHDT, FYEKMQ (reference sequence). The CDR3 protein is CASSIGQGVDVSTEAFF. The CDR3 DNA sequence: TGTGCCAGCAGTATTGGACAGGGAGTTGATGTGAGCACTGAAGCTTTCTTT.